The 18 T cell receptor beta chains given below trace back to one sample, sequenced in a study of regulatory T cells in long-lasting Graves disease. Building of the TCR beta libraries involved iRepertoire HTBI primers and Arm-PCR of CDR3 regions. TCRdb fed the multiplex PCR reads into MiXCR, producing one record per CDR3 protein. The table lists over 300,000 distinct CDR3 sequences, about 16% of them singletons. The time point was: newly diagnosed GD, antithyroid drugs for less than 3 months. Researchers made the TCR library from RNA that was extracted from PBMCs. Sequencing used peripheral blood mononuclear cells (PBMCs), obtained at new diagnosis, from a patient treated with antithyroid drugs. All receptors come from a female donor with Graves disease.

Notes on this clonotype: This likely comes from a read error, as the CDR3 has no conserved phenylalanine or tryptophan at its end. The chain employs TRBV15 and TRBJ1-1; D call uncertain. Germline loops: CDR1 LNHNV, CDR2 YYDKDF (reference sequence). V was trimmed by 0 bases and J by 3 bases, leaving 14 bases between them. There are 16 residues in the CDR3. The CDR3 DNA follows: TGTGCCACCAGCAGAGATCGCGGACGGTCGGACACTGAAGCTTTCCTT. It encodes CATSRDRGRSDTEAFL.

This clonotype was counted only a few times. A single base is all that separates this from a far larger clone, so a read error is likely. The chain carries TRBV3-1 and TRBJ2-1; 12 positions agree with TRBD2. The J call may be in error: the DNA end matches TRBJ2-5 better. This CDR3 spans 16 amino acids. The V gene's germline CDR1 is LGHDT and CDR2 YNNKEL (reference sequence). Here the CDR3 reads CASSPLLAGGGETQYF. CDR3 bases: TGTGCCAGCAGCCCCCTACTAGCGGGGGGAGGAGAGACCCAGTACTTC.

This chain's CDR3 is CASSFQGPNTEAFF. The CDR3 bases are TGTGCCAGCAGTTTTCAGGGTCCGAACACTGAAGCTTTCTTT. The chain recombines TRBV28 with TRBJ1-1; D possibly corresponds to TRBD1 (5 bases). In germline, CDR1 is MDHEN, CDR2 SYDVKM. Between the trimmed V and J ends, which lost 3 bases and 1 base, there was a span of 9 bases. CDR3 length equals 14 residues.

The sample holds many counts of this clonotype. J is TRBJ2-7 and V is TRBV7-9; 7 bases are shared with TRBD1. The CDR3 covers 15 residues. Germline V gives CDR1 SEHNR, CDR2 FQNEAQ (reference sequence). The V and J ends lost 5 bases and 5 bases, in that order; junction bases with no gene match: 12. The CDR3 nucleotides read TGTGCCAGCAGCGATCCCGATTTCGACAGGGACGAGCAGTACTTC. Translating gives CASSDPDFDRDEQYF. Drawing the rest from reference TRBV7-9 and TRBJ2-7, the complete variable domain is DTGVSQNPRHKITKRGQNVTFRCDPISEHNRLYWYRQTLGQGPEFLTYFQNEAQLEKSRLLSDRFSAERPKGSFSTLEIQRTEQGDSAMYLCASSDPDFDRDEQYFGPGTRLTVT.

This clonotype appeared many times. At one end, the junction sequence differs from germline, possibly due to a read error. The chain couples TRBV7-7 to TRBJ2-2; D is tentatively TRBD1 or TRBD2 (5 bases each). This CDR3 is built from 14 residues. Germline V gene lookup returns CDR1 SSHAT and CDR2 FNYEAQ (reference sequence). The CDR3 loop is CASSLGEIDGELFF. In DNA form, the CDR3 reads TGTGCTAGCAGCTTAGGGGAGATCGATGGAGAGCTGTTTTTT.

This clonotype was detected a few times. A single base separates this from a much larger clone, so it may be a read error. The rearrangement links TRBV28 to TRBJ1-1, with TRBD1 matching over 7 bases. Germline V lookup: CDR1 MDHEN, CDR2 SYDVKM. This CDR3 is 15 amino acids long. CDR3 sequence (DNA): TGTGCCGGCAGCACGGGACAGAGAATGAACACTGAAGCTTTCTTT. This encodes CAGSTGQRMNTEAFF.

The chain uses TRBV9 and TRBJ1-2; D call uncertain. The CDR3 is 15 residues long. CDR1 and CDR2 from the germline V gene are SGDLS and YYNGEE. V lost 4 bases and J 5 bases, leaving 18 bases between the germline ends. In nucleotides, the CDR3 is TGTGCCAGCAGCTCTGCCGGTGTTGGAAGTTATGGCTACACCTTC. Its protein product is CASSSAGVGSYGYTF.

This clonotype was observed at least ten times. J is TRBJ2-7 and V is TRBV20-1, with 8 bases fitting TRBD1. The ends lost 0 bases at V and 0 bases at J; junction bases unmatched: 4. The CDR3 loop spans 15 amino acids. Germline V gene sequence: CDR1 DFQATT, CDR2 SNEGSKA (reference sequence). This CDR3 reads CSARDRGQGSYEQYF. CDR3 bases: TGCAGTGCTAGAGATCGAGGACAGGGCTCCTACGAGCAGTACTTC.

As for this clonotype: The likely explanation is a read error, given a far larger clone one base away. The V and J genes are TRBV2 and TRBJ2-7, with unresolved D. Germline V gene lookup returns CDR1 SNHLY and CDR2 FYNNEI. CDR3 size: 15 residues. V was clipped by 5 bases and J by 7 bases, with 21 bases between them. The CDR3 sequence is CASSQTKNTYNEQYF. The CDR3 nucleotides read TGTGCCAGCAGTCAGACCAAAAACACGTACAATGAGCAGTACTTC.

This clonotype was observed at least ten times. The chain couples TRBV20-1 to TRBJ1-5; 8 bases fit TRBD1. This CDR3 is 13 amino acids long. CDR1 is DFQATT, CDR2 SNEGSKA, per germline (reference sequence). V was pared by 5 bases and J by 11 bases, with 11 bases of the junction left unmatched. CDR3 coding DNA: TGCAGTGCTTCCGGACAGGGACAAAAGGCCCAGCATTTT. Its protein is CSASGQGQKAQHF.

The gene calls are TRBV6-9 and TRBJ1-1; the D is unclear. The V and J ends lost 3 bases and 6 bases respectively, with 11 bases between them. This CDR3 spans 13 amino acids. CDR1 and CDR2 from the germline V gene are MNHGY and SVAAGI. CDR3 DNA: TGTGCCAGCAGTTACGAGGGCGGATCTGAAGCTTTCTTT. The encoded protein is CASSYEGGSEAFF.

This clonotype was found many times. The V gene is TRBV11-2, the J gene TRBJ2-2; 9 nucleotides agree with TRBD1. The germline V gene has CDR1 SGHAT and CDR2 FQNNGV. The CDR3 runs 15 residues. V lost 4 bases, J lost 4 bases, and 4 bases stayed unmatched. The CDR3 coding sequence is TGTGCCAGCAGCTCCTACAGGGGGCGCACCGGGGAGCTGTTTTTT. Translated: CASSSYRGRTGELFF.

This clonotype was observed at least ten times. The chain combines TRBV12-5 with TRBJ2-1; D tentatively fits TRBD1 or TRBD2 (5 bases each). The V end was cut by 6 bases, the J end by 7 bases, with 13 bases between. Germline lookup yields CDR1 LGHNT and CDR2 FRNRAP. The CDR3 sequence is 13 residues long. The CDR3 here is CASGLGTRNEQFF. CDR3 sequence (DNA): TGTGCTAGTGGCCTCGGGACGAGGAATGAGCAGTTCTTC.

There are many counts of this clonotype. CDR3 sequence reads: CATSFQRGIQETQYF. The CDR3 bases are TGTGCCACCAGCTTCCAACGGGGGATCCAAGAGACCCAGTACTTC. The chain is built from TRBV15 and TRBJ2-5, with a possible D match to TRBD2 (6 bases). This CDR3 is built from 15 residues. Germline V gives CDR1 LNHNV, CDR2 YYDKDF (reference sequence). Trimming cost V 5 bases and J 1 base, with 14 bases left between them.

This clonotype was seen a few times. The V and J genes are TRBV27 and TRBJ2-1; maybe TRBD2 (6 bases). The CDR3 totals 15 residues. Germline V lookup: CDR1 MNHEY, CDR2 SMNVEV (reference sequence). Deletions cut 6 bases from V and 10 bases from J, with 22 bases between. The CDR3 here is CASSPFSAGTQEQFF. The CDR3 bases are TGTGCCAGCAGCCCATTCTCAGCCGGGACTCAAGAGCAGTTCTTC.

Many counts were recorded for this clonotype. The chain uses TRBV5-1 and TRBJ2-4; possibly TRBD2 for D (5 bases). The CDR3 is made up of 14 amino acids. The ends were cut back, 4 bases at V and 4 bases at J, with 12 bases in the middle. From germline, CDR1 is SGHRS and CDR2 YFSETQ. CDR3 DNA: TGCGCCAGCAGCCTAGCAATACAGAAAAACATTCAGTACTTC. It specifies CASSLAIQKNIQYF.

This rearrangement joins TRBV6-1 to TRBJ1-2, with a possible D match to TRBD1 (5 bases). CDR1 and CDR2 from the germline V gene are MNHNS and SASEGT. V was shortened by 6 bases and J by 5 bases, with 13 bases between the two germline ends. This CDR3 is built from 13 residues. The CDR3 sequence: CASRPTEKYGYTF. CDR3 bases: TGTGCCAGCAGACCGACAGAGAAATATGGCTACACCTTC.

At least ten counts were recorded for this clonotype. The chain uses TRBV28 and TRBJ2-7; 8 bases agree with TRBD2. Germline V gene lookup returns CDR1 MDHEN and CDR2 SYDVKM. V lost 6 bases and J lost 1; bases outside the gene matches: 2. The length of the CDR3 is 13 residues. CDR3 DNA: TGTGCCAGCAGGACTAGCGAGTCCTACGAGCAGTACTTC. Translated: CASRTSESYEQYF.